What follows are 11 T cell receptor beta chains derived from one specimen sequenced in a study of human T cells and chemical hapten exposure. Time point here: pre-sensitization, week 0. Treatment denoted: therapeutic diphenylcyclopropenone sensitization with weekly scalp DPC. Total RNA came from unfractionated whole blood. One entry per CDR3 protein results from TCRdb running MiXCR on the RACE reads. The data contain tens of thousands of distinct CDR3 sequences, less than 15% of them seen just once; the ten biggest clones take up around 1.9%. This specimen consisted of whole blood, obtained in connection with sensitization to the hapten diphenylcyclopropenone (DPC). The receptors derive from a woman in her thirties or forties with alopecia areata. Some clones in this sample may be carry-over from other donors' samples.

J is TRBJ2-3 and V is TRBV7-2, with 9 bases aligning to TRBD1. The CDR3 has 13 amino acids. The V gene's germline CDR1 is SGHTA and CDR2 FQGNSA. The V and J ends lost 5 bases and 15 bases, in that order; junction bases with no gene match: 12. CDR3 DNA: TGTGCCAGCAGCATACAGGGGGCACCTCGGGATTATTTT. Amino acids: CASSIQGAPRDYF.

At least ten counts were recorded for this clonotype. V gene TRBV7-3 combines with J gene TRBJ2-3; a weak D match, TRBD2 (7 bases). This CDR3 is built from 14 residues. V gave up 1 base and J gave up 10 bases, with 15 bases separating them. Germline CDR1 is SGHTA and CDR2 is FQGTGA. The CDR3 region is CASSLKGGGSPQYF. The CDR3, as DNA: TGTGCCAGCAGCTTAAAGGGGGGCGGGAGCCCGCAGTATTTT.

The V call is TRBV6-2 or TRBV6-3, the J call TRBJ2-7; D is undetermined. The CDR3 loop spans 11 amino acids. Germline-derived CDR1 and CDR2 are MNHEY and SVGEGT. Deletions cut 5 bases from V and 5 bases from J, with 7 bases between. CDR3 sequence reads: CASSRSHEQYF. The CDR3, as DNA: TGTGCCAGCAGTCGCAGCCACGAGCAGTACTTC.

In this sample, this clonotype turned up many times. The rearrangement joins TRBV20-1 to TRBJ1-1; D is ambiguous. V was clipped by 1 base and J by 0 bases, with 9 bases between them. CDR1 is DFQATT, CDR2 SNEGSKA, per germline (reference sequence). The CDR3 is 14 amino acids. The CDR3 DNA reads TGCAGTGCTAGAGTGCGAGGGTTGAACACTGAAGCTTTCTTT. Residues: CSARVRGLNTEAFF.

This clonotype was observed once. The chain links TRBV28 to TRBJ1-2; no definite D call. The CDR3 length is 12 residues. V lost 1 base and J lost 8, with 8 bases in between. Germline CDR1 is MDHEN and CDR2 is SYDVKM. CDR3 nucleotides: TGTGCCAGCAGTTTATCCCCACCCGGCTACACCTTC. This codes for CASSLSPPGYTF.

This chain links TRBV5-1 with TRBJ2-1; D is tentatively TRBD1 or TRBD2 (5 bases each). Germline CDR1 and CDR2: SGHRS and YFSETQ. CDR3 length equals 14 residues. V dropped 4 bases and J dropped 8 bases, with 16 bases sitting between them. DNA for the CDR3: TGCGCCAGCAGCCGGGACGGAGGCCGCGATGAGCAGTTCTTC. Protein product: CASSRDGGRDEQFF.

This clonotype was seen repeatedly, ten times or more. In DNA form, the CDR3 reads TGCAGCGCTATACAGGGTGTCTACGAGCAGTACTTC. Translated, it gives CSAIQGVYEQYF. V usage is TRBV29-1 and J usage is TRBJ2-7; maybe TRBD1 (6 bases). CDR3 size: 12 residues. Looked up from germline, CDR1 is SQVTM and CDR2 is ANQGSEA. Between the trimmed V and J ends, which lost 7 bases and 3 bases, there was a span of 13 bases.

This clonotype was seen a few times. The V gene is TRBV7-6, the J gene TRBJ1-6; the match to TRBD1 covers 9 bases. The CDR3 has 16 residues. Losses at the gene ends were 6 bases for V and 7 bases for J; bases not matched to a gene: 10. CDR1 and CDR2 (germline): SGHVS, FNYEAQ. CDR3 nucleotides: TGTGCCAGCAGTTCCACAGGGGGCGCTTCCAATTCACCCCTCCACTTT. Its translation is CASSSTGGASNSPLHF.

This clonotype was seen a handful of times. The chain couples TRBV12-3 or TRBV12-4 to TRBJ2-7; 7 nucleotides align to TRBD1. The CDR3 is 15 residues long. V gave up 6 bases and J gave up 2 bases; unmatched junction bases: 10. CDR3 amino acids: CASREDRRGTYEQYF. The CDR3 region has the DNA TGTGCCAGCAGGGAGGACAGGAGAGGTACCTACGAGCAGTACTTC.

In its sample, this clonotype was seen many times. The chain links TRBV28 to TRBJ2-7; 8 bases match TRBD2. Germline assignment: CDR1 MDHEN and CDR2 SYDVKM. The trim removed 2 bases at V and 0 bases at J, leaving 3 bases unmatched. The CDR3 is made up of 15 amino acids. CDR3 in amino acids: CASSLGGGTSYEQYF. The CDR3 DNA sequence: TGTGCCAGCAGTTTAGGCGGGGGGACCTCCTACGAGCAGTACTTC.

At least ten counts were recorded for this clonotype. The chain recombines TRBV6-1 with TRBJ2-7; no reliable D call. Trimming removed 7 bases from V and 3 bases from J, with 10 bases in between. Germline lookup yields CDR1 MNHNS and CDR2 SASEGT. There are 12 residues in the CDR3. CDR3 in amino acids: CASTSTFYEQYF. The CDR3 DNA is TGTGCCAGCACTTCCACCTTCTACGAGCAGTACTTC.